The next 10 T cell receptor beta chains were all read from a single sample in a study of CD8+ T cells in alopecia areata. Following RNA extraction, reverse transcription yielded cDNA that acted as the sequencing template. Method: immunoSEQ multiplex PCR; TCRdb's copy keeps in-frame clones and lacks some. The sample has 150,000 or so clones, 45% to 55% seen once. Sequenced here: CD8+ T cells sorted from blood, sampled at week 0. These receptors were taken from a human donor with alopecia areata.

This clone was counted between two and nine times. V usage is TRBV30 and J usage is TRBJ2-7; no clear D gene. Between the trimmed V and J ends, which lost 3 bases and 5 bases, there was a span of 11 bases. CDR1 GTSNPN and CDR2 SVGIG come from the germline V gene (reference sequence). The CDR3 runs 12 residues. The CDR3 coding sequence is TGTGCCTGGAGCCATACACATAACGAGCAGTACTTC. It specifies CAWSHTHNEQYF.

The CDR3 spells CSVIRVDSSYEQYF. The CDR3 bases are TGCAGCGTCATCCGCGTGGACAGCTCCTACGAGCAGTACTTC. The V call is TRBV29-1, the J call TRBJ2-7, with a possible D match to TRBD1 (6 bases). This CDR3 spans 14 amino acids. The V end lost 6 bases, the J end lost 0 bases, and 15 bases lay between the germline ends. Germline lookup yields CDR1 SQVTM and CDR2 ANQGSEA.

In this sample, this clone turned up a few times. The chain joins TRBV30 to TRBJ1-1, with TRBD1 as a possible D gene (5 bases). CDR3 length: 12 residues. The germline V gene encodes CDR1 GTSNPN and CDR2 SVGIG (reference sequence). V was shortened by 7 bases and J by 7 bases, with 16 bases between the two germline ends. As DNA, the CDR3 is TGTGCCTACACAGCCCCCGGGGGTGAAGCTTTCTTT. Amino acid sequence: CAYTAPGGEAFF.

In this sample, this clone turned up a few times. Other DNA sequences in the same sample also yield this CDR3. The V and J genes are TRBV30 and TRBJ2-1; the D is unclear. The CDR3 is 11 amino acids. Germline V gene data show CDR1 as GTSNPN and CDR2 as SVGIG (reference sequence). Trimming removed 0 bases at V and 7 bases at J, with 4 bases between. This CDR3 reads CAWSVGNEQFF. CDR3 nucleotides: TGTGCCTGGAGTGTGGGTAATGAGCAGTTCTTC.

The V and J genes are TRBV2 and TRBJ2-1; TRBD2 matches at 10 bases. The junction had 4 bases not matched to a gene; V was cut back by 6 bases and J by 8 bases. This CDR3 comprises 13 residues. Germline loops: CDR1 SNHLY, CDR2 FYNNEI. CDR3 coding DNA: TGTGCCAGCAGACACACTAGCGGGGATGAGCAGTTCTTC. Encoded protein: CASRHTSGDEQFF.

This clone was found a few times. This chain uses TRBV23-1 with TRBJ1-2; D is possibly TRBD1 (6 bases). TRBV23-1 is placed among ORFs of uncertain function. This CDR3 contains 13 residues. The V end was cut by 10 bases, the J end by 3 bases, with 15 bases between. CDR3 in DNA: TGCGCCATCAAAGGGGGGACGCACTATGGCTACACCTTC. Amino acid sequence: CAIKGGTHYGYTF.

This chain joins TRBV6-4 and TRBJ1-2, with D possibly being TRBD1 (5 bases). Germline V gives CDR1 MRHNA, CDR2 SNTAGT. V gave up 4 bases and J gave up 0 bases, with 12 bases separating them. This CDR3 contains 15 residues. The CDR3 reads CASSVGADANYGYTF. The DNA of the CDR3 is TGTGCCAGCAGTGTCGGGGCCGACGCTAACTATGGCTACACCTTC.

In DNA, the CDR3 is TGTGCCAGCAGGGCTACCTACAATGAGCAGTTCTTC. Protein sequence: CASRATYNEQFF. This chain joins TRBV7-9 and TRBJ2-1; D uncertain. The ends were cut back, 6 bases at V and 2 bases at J, with 5 bases in the middle. Germline V gives CDR1 SEHNR, CDR2 FQNEAQ (reference sequence). CDR3 length: 12 residues.

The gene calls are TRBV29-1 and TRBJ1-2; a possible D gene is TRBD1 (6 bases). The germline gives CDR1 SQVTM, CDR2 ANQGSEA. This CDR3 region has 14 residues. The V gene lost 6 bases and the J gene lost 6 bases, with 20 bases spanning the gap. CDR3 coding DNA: TGCAGCGTGGCTGGGGGGGCGGCATGGGATGGCTACACCTTC. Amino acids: CSVAGGAAWDGYTF.

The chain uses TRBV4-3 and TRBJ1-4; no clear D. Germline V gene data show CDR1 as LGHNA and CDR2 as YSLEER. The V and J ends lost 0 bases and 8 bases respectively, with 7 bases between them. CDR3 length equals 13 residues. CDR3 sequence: CASSQDKEEKLFF. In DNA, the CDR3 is TGCGCCAGCAGCCAAGATAAAGAGGAAAAACTGTTTTTT.